This T cell receptor (beta chain) was sequenced during a study of T-cell memory formation after mild COVID-19. There are many counts of this clonotype. TCRdb passed the 5' RACE reads through MiXCR, listing each CDR3 protein once. In the table there are 85,000 to 130,000 distinct CDR3 sequences, around 10% of which are singletons. Losses at the gene ends were 0 bases for V and 3 bases for J; bases not matched to a gene: 5. The CDR3 runs to 17 residues. Germline assignment: CDR1 LGHNA and CDR2 YNFKEQ. This clonotype originated in a man in his late teens or twenties who had mild COVID-19 (a few samples of this study predate the infection). Cell type and time point are not known. The V and J genes are TRBV4-2 and TRBJ2-5; TRBD2 matches at 12 bases. The source material was PBMCs or a T cell subset sorted from them (not recorded which). CDR3 region: CASSQELAGGVEETQYF. Here the CDR3 DNA reads TGTGCCAGCAGCCAAGAACTAGCGGGGGGAGTTGAAGAGACCCAGTACTTC.